This entry describes one T cell receptor beta chain. The antigen remains unidentified. The data were produced by immunoSEQ multiplex PCR, yet TCRdb's version contains in-frame clones alone and is incomplete. Of around 41,000 clones in the sample, 85% to 90% were seen once. The sample originates from a study of a mutant IDH1 vaccine in newly diagnosed glioma. For the study at large: Patients arrived already treated with radiotherapy, temozolomide, or both, most having had both.

The CDR3 extends over 16 amino acids. Germline V gives CDR1 SQVTM, CDR2 ANQGSEA. Trimming left V 4 bases short and J 2 bases short, with 18 bases between. The sample's time point: week 35, safety follow-up. Vaccination comprised doses that each held 300 ug of mutant IDH1 20-mer peptide, plus topical imiquimod. Sequencing used PBMCs, obtained from a glioma patient whose treatment included an IDH1 peptide vaccine. This receptor was identified in a man aged 35 to 55 with glioma. The rearrangement links TRBV29-1 to TRBJ2-1; tentatively, D is TRBD1 or TRBD2 (5 bases each). CDR3 sequence reads: CSVVLRGGFTYNEQFF. The DNA of the CDR3 is TGCAGCGTTGTTTTAAGGGGCGGGTTTACCTACAATGAGCAGTTCTTC.